Given below is one T cell receptor beta chain in context. These data originate in a study of blood T cell repertoires in COVID-19. Here immunoSEQ multiplex PCR was the method, and the copy in TCRdb shows in-frame clones only, minus some. This table holds approximately 80,000 clones, 82% found once. The CDR3 loop spans 14 amino acids. Germline V CDR1 and CDR2: MNHEY, SMNVEV (reference sequence). Trimming removed 5 bases at V and 3 bases at J, with 14 bases between. The sample consisted of peripheral blood. The sequence was collected from a human donor in a cohort sampled during active COVID-19. The rearrangement joins TRBV27 to TRBJ2-7; TRBD1 might be the D (6 bases). Here the CDR3 DNA reads TGTGCCAGCAGTGCCCGGGACACCTTCTACGAGCAGTACTTC. It specifies CASSARDTFYEQYF.